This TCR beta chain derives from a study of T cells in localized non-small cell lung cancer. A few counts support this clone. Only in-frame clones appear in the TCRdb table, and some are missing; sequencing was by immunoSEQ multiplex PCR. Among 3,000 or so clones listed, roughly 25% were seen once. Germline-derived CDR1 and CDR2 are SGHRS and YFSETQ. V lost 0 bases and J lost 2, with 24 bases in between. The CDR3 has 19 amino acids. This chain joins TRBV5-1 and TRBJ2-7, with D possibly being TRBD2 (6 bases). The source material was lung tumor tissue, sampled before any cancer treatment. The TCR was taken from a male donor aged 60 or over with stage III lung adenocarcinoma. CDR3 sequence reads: CASSLVRRDHPFAAYEQYF. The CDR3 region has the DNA TGCGCCAGCAGCTTGGTACGGCGGGACCACCCGTTTGCGGCCTACGAGCAGTACTTC.